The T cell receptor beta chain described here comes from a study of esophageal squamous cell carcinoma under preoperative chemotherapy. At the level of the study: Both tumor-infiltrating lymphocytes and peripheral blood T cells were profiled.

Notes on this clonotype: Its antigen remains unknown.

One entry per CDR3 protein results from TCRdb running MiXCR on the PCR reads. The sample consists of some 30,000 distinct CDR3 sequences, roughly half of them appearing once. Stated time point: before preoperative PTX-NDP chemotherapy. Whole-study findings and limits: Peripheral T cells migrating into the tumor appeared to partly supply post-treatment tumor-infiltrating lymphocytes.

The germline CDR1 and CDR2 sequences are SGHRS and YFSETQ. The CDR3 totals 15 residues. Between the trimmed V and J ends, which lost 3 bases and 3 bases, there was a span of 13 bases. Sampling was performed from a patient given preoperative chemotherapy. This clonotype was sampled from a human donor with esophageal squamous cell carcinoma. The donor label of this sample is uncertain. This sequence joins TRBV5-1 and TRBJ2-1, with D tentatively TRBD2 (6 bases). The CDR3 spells CASSWGPGVYNEQFF. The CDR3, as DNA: TGCGCCAGCAGCTGGGGACCGGGAGTCTACAATGAGCAGTTCTTC.